This T cell receptor (beta chain) was captured by sequencing in a study of human T cells and chemical hapten exposure. Across the whole study: Recorded diagnoses among the mostly female patients were alopecia areata, totalis or universalis.

This sample's time point: patch test 3, about 24 weeks after DPC sensitization. Treatment here: therapeutic diphenylcyclopropenone sensitization with weekly scalp DPC. Donors were 18 to 70-year-old alopecia patients suitable for DPC. Findings and caveats of the study: There was no change with DPC sensitization in TCRs above 1 in 1000 frequency.

CDR3 size: 14 residues. V dropped 0 bases and J dropped 0 bases, with 5 bases sitting between them. From germline, CDR1 is SGHKS and CDR2 YYEKEE (reference sequence). TCRdb itself ran the RACE reads through MiXCR, one entry per CDR3 protein. The sample yields some 89,000 distinct CDR3 sequences, roughly a quarter seen once. For this clonotype: Its antigen is undetermined.

The receptor comes from a man aged 40-55 years with alopecia areata. Some clones in this sample may be carry-over from other donors' samples. The genes are TRBV5-5 and TRBJ2-3; no clear D. The source material was whole blood, sampled in connection with sensitization to the hapten diphenylcyclopropenone (DPC). CDR3 region: CASSLVASTDTQYF. The CDR3 bases are TGTGCCAGCAGCTTGGTGGCTAGCACAGATACGCAGTATTTT.